The 31 T cell receptor beta chains reported below all come from one sample, sequenced in a study of blood T cell repertoires in COVID-19. Assay: immunoSEQ multiplex PCR; the TCRdb copy retains only in-frame clones and omits some. The sample contains 84,000 or so clones, about 82% of which appear only once. Source material: peripheral blood. Receptors originate from a woman aged 80 or older with acute or convalescent COVID-19.

CDR3 nucleotides: TGTGCCAGCAGCTTAGGCGAATTCTCCGCCCAATATTTT. Its protein is CASSLGEFSAQYF. This rearrangement joins TRBV7-2 to TRBJ1-3; D uncertain. Germline loops: CDR1 SGHTA, CDR2 FQGNSA. The V end was cut by 1 base, the J end by 15 bases, with 16 bases between. This CDR3 is built from 13 residues.

The chain employs TRBV9 and TRBJ1-6; maybe TRBD1 (6 bases). This CDR3 region has 15 residues. Germline V CDR1 and CDR2: SGDLS, YYNGEE. Trimming took off 1 base at V and 11 bases at J, with 16 bases between the two ends. The CDR3 protein is CASSVTTGSGAPLHF. The CDR3 nucleotides read TGTGCCAGCAGCGTAACCACAGGGAGTGGGGCACCCCTCCACTTT.

The V and J genes are TRBV5-5 and TRBJ2-1; TRBD2 aligns across 8 bases. The CDR3 consists of 16 residues. Germline V lookup: CDR1 SGHKS, CDR2 YYEKEE (reference sequence). After removal of 0 bases from V and 4 bases from J, the junction contained 6 bases not matched to a gene. The CDR3 is CASSLVAGGLYNEQFF. CDR3 DNA sequence: TGTGCCAGCAGCTTGGTGGCGGGGGGACTTTACAATGAGCAGTTCTTC.

The chain has TRBV4-3 and TRBJ2-1, with 8 nucleotides matching TRBD2. From germline, CDR1 is LGHNA and CDR2 YSLEER. The ends lost 0 bases at V and 0 bases at J; junction bases unmatched: 7. This CDR3 region has 18 residues. Written as DNA, the CDR3 is TGCGCCAGCAGCCAAGAAGTTGCGGGGGGTTTCTCCTACAATGAGCAGTTCTTC. This sequence encodes CASSQEVAGGFSYNEQFF.

V is TRBV24-1 and J is TRBJ2-5, with TRBD2 as a possible D gene (7 bases). The CDR3 contains 12 residues. V shed 9 bases and J shed 5 bases, with 12 bases lying between them. The germline CDR1 and CDR2 sequences are KGHDR and SFDVKD. CDR3 residues: CATGGGGETQYF. The CDR3 DNA reads as TGTGCCACCGGGGGAGGGGGTGAGACCCAGTACTTC.

The chain combines TRBV3-1 (or the pseudogene TRBV3-2) with TRBJ2-5; D gene ambiguous. V lost 1 base and J lost 5, with 20 bases in between. The CDR3 contains 17 residues. Germline CDR1 reads LGHDT; CDR2 reads YNNKEL (reference sequence). CDR3 nucleotides: TGTGCCAGCAGCCAAGTTAATGAAAGGCTAGATGGGGAGACCCAGTACTTC. Translated, it gives CASSQVNERLDGETQYF.

This chain connects TRBV19 to TRBJ1-2, with 7 bases lining up with TRBD1. The ends lost 4 bases at V and 0 bases at J; junction bases unmatched: 5. This CDR3 is built from 15 residues. The germline V gene has CDR1 LNHDA and CDR2 SQIVND (reference sequence). The CDR3 nucleotides are TGTGCCAGTAGTACCGGACAGGCTTCTAACTATGGCTACACCTTC. It translates to CASSTGQASNYGYTF.

The sample holds one count of this clone. The chain employs TRBV9 and TRBJ1-4; TRBD1 is a possible D gene (5 bases). Trimming pared 3 bases from V and 3 bases from J, leaving 12 bases between. CDR3 length: 15 amino acids. Germline values: CDR1 SGDLS, CDR2 YYNGEE. The CDR3 sequence: CASSAAGTPNEKLFF. The CDR3 nucleotides are TGTGCCAGCAGCGCCGCCGGGACTCCTAATGAAAAACTGTTTTTT.

V is TRBV11-2 and J is TRBJ2-5; D possibly corresponds to TRBD1 (6 bases). The CDR3 length is 14 residues. The germline CDR1 and CDR2 sequences are SGHAT and FQNNGV. The V and J ends lost 2 bases and 4 bases respectively, with 11 bases between them. CDR3 nucleotides: TGTGCCAGCAGCTTAACACGAGGGGGAGAGACCCAGTACTTC. Residues: CASSLTRGGETQYF.

The CDR3 sequence is CATSDRTGGIGTDTQYF. CDR3 nucleotide sequence: TGTGCCACCAGTGATAGGACAGGGGGGATTGGAACAGATACGCAGTATTTT. V is TRBV24-1 and J is TRBJ2-3, with 10 bases aligning to TRBD1. The germline V gene has CDR1 KGHDR and CDR2 SFDVKD. The CDR3 is 17 amino acids. Trimming cost V 3 bases and J 3 bases; bases outside gene matches: 8.

The genes are TRBV10-3 and TRBJ1-5; the D gene is possibly TRBD1 (6 bases). The CDR3 runs to 16 residues. The V gene lost 0 bases and the J gene lost 7 bases, with 16 bases spanning the gap. Germline V gives CDR1 ENHRY, CDR2 SYGVKD. This chain's CDR3 is CAISESTVTGQQPQHF. The CDR3 bases are TGTGCCATCAGTGAGTCGACGGTCACAGGGCAACAGCCCCAGCATTTT.

The chain joins TRBV24-1 to TRBJ1-2; TRBD1 matches 10 bases. Looked up from germline, CDR1 is KGHDR and CDR2 is SFDVKD. The CDR3 totals 15 residues. V shed 2 bases, J shed 7 bases, and the junction held 6 bases outside the gene matches. CDR3 loop: CATSDSLTGGSGYTF. The CDR3 coding sequence is TGTGCCACCAGTGATTCGTTGACAGGGGGCTCTGGCTACACCTTC.

This clone showed up just a few times. The chain uses TRBV7-2 and TRBJ1-3; no clear D gene. Germline CDR1 is SGHTA and CDR2 is FQGNSA. V lost 2 bases, J lost 4 bases, and 15 bases lay in between. CDR3 length equals 16 residues. The CDR3 loop is CASSLPGRSSGNTIYF. CDR3 coding DNA: TGTGCCAGCAGCTTACCGGGGAGGAGCTCCGGAAACACCATATATTTT.

This clone was recorded a few times. V usage is TRBV6-6 and J usage is TRBJ1-5; no definite D call. The V gene's germline CDR1 is MNHNY and CDR2 SVGAGI (reference sequence). V was shortened by 4 bases and J by 4 bases, with 8 bases between the two germline ends. CDR3 size: 13 residues. DNA for the CDR3: TGTGCCAGCAGTTTGGCAGATAATCAGCCCCAGCATTTT. Translating it yields CASSLADNQPQHF.

The rearrangement uses TRBV10-2 and TRBJ2-3; 9 nucleotides line up with TRBD1. Germline V gene lookup returns CDR1 WSHSY and CDR2 SAAADI. This CDR3 contains 13 residues. V was pared by 6 bases and J by 4 bases, with 2 bases of the junction left unmatched. The CDR3 nucleotides read TGCGCCAGCAGCACAGGGGGCCCAGATACGCAGTATTTT. It codes for CASSTGGPDTQYF.

The chain couples TRBV3-1 (or the pseudogene TRBV3-2) to TRBJ2-7; 9 positions agree with TRBD1. V dropped 6 bases and J dropped 5; count of bases not matched to a gene: 5. Germline V gene data show CDR1 as LGHDT and CDR2 as YNNKEL (reference sequence). CDR3 length: 13 residues. The CDR3 protein is CASSIRQGDEQYF. CDR3 DNA sequence: TGTGCCAGCAGTATTAGACAGGGGGACGAGCAGTACTTC.

V is TRBV5-4 and J is TRBJ1-3, with TRBD1 matching over 7 bases. J gave up 8 bases and V 5 bases, and 10 bases lay outside the gene matches. The CDR3 contains 14 residues. The germline V gene encodes CDR1 SGHNT and CDR2 YYREEE (reference sequence). The CDR3 DNA is TGTGCCAGCAGGCCTCGGGACAGATCGGACACCATATATTTT. This encodes CASRPRDRSDTIYF.

V gene TRBV7-9 combines with J gene TRBJ1-1; 7 nucleotides align to TRBD1. Trimming at V came to 8 bases and at J to 0 bases, leaving 3 bases not matched to a gene. The CDR3 contains 13 residues. In germline, CDR1 is SEHNR, CDR2 FQNEAQ (reference sequence). The CDR3 protein is CASRGQMNTEAFF. The CDR3 nucleotides read TGTGCCAGCCGGGGACAGATGAACACTGAAGCTTTCTTT.

CDR3 DNA: TGTGCCAGCAGTGTGGGCATAGGCAGGACTAATGAAAAACTGTTTTTT. It codes for CASSVGIGRTNEKLFF. The chain recombines TRBV6-1 with TRBJ1-4; no definite D call. V lost 4 bases and J 2 bases, leaving 14 bases between the germline ends. The CDR3 sequence is 16 residues long. Germline V lookup: CDR1 MNHNS, CDR2 SASEGT.

This clone was detected once. The J gene is TRBJ2-5, the V gene TRBV6-1; D might be TRBD1 (6 bases). The germline gives CDR1 MNHNS, CDR2 SASEGT. Trimming took off 3 bases at V and 2 bases at J, with 19 bases between the two ends. This CDR3 is 17 amino acids long. Here the CDR3 reads CASSDRLGHTLQETQYF. CDR3 DNA: TGTGCCAGCAGTGACAGGTTGGGACACACTCTACAAGAGACCCAGTACTTC.

The chain links TRBV18 to TRBJ1-5, with 7 bases matching TRBD1. This CDR3 spans 15 amino acids. V lost 5 bases to trimming and J lost 5 bases; unmatched junction nucleotides: 9. The germline V gene encodes CDR1 KGHSH and CDR2 LQKENI. The CDR3 spells CASSGSSGGDQPQHF. CDR3 DNA: TGTGCCAGCTCAGGGTCTTCAGGGGGAGATCAGCCCCAGCATTTT.

The chain combines TRBV13 with TRBJ1-2; D gene ambiguous. CDR3 size: 13 residues. The germline CDR1 and CDR2 sequences are PRHDT and FYEKMQ (reference sequence). Deletions cut 0 bases from V and 5 bases from J, with 7 bases between. The CDR3 DNA reads as TGTGCCAGCAGCTTAGGCGTCAGTTATGGCTACACCTTC. This codes for CASSLGVSYGYTF.

J is TRBJ2-1 and V is TRBV20-1, with 12 bases fitting TRBD2. In germline, CDR1 is DFQATT, CDR2 SNEGSKA (reference sequence). Trimming at V came to 3 bases and at J to 2 bases, leaving 8 bases not matched to a gene. The CDR3 runs to 17 residues. CDR3 nucleotides: TGCAGTGCTAGTCGCCTAGCGGGGGGGCCGGCCTACAATGAGCAGTTCTTC. Translated: CSASRLAGGPAYNEQFF.

CDR3 amino acids: CASSLKATGTEAFF. The CDR3 coding sequence is TGCGCCAGCAGCTTGAAGGCCACAGGCACTGAAGCTTTCTTT. The chain joins TRBV5-1 to TRBJ1-1; D possibly corresponds to TRBD1 (5 bases). There are 14 residues in the CDR3. The germline CDR1 and CDR2 sequences are SGHRS and YFSETQ. V was cut by 1 base and J by 4 bases, with 11 bases left in between.

The chain employs TRBV7-6 and TRBJ1-6, with D hard to call. Looked up from germline, CDR1 is SGHVS and CDR2 is FNYEAQ. CDR3 size: 14 residues. Trimming pared 2 bases from V and 9 bases from J, leaving 11 bases between. The CDR3 loop reads CASSLSHTRSPLHF. The CDR3, as DNA: TGTGCCAGCAGCTTATCCCACACCCGTTCACCCCTCCACTTT.

V and J are TRBV10-2 and TRBJ2-7; 9 bases align to TRBD1. Germline CDR1 reads WSHSY; CDR2 reads SAAADI. J lost 7 bases, V lost 0 bases, and 7 bases had no gene match. There are 15 residues in the CDR3. CDR3 DNA: TGCGCCAGCAGTGAGTCGTGGGACAGGGTCAGGGAGCAGTACTTC. Its translation: CASSESWDRVREQYF.

The chain links TRBV18 to TRBJ1-3; D gene unclear. The length of the CDR3 is 16 residues. Looked up from germline, CDR1 is KGHSH and CDR2 is LQKENI. Trimming stripped 6 bases from V and 0 bases from J, with 15 bases between. In DNA form, the CDR3 reads TGTGCCAGCTCCGGAGGAACGATGAGCTCTGGAAACACCATATATTTT. It encodes CASSGGTMSSGNTIYF.

This chain uses TRBV15 with TRBJ2-7, with TRBD1 matching 8 bases. The V gene end was trimmed by 4 bases and the J gene end by 0 bases; junction bases not matched to a gene: 8. CDR3 size: 16 residues. Germline lookup yields CDR1 LNHNV and CDR2 YYDKDF (reference sequence). In DNA, the CDR3 is TGTGCCACCAGCACCGGGACAGGTATTACCTCCTACGAGCAGTACTTC. It is translated as CATSTGTGITSYEQYF. Drawing the rest from reference TRBV15 and TRBJ2-7, the complete variable domain is DAMVIQNPRYQVTQFGKPVTLSCSQTLNHNVMYWYQQKSSQAPKLLFHYYDKDFNNEADTPDNFQSRRPNTSFCFLDIRSPGLGDTAMYLCATSTGTGITSYEQYFGPGTRLTVT.

The rearrangement uses TRBV10-2 and TRBJ1-2, with TRBD1 matching over 11 bases. The CDR3 is made up of 15 amino acids. V trimming: 0 bases; J trimming: 8 bases; junction bases outside the gene matches: 5. Germline CDR1 and CDR2: WSHSY and SAAADI. Written as DNA, the CDR3 is TGCGCCAGCAGTGAGTCGGACAGGGGGCGGAAAGGCTACACCTTC. This codes for CASSESDRGRKGYTF.

The chain uses TRBV10-2 and TRBJ2-5; 13 nucleotides align to TRBD2. Germline lookup yields CDR1 WSHSY and CDR2 SAAADI. The CDR3 extends over 16 amino acids. J gave up 3 bases and V 6 bases, and 7 bases lay outside the gene matches. CDR3 protein: CASRRPGTSGEETQYF. The CDR3 DNA is TGCGCCAGCAGGCGACCCGGGACTAGCGGGGAAGAGACCCAGTACTTC.

This clone has at least ten counts. This rearrangement joins TRBV14 to TRBJ1-6; TRBD1 matches at 11 bases. The CDR3 loop spans 17 amino acids. Germline CDR1 reads SGHDN; CDR2 reads FVKESK. Losses at the gene ends were 3 bases for V and 9 bases for J; bases not matched to a gene: 10. The CDR3 nucleotides are TGTGCCAGCAGCCACCTGTCCCGGGACAGGGGGGGTTCACCCCTCCACTTT. Its translation is CASSHLSRDRGGSPLHF.